The 11 T cell receptor beta chains listed next were all sequenced from one sample in a study of cytomegalovirus exposure and HLA in healthy donors. A multiplex PCR was run with 60 Vbeta primers and 13 Jbeta primers. Sequenced by immunoSEQ multiplex PCR; TCRdb stores in-frame clones only, minus some. This sample's table has around 130,000 clones. Sequencing was done on a sample of PBMCs. These receptors were taken from a woman aged 60-75 years in good health and CMV-seronegative.

The chain has TRBV10-2 and TRBJ1-6, with TRBD1 as a possible D gene (5 bases). V was pared by 2 bases and J by 10 bases, with 12 bases between. Germline V gives CDR1 WSHSY, CDR2 SAAADI. This CDR3 has 14 residues. In DNA form, the CDR3 reads TGCGCCAGCAGTGAGGTGGGGGGTCGATCACCCCTCCACTTT. This codes for CASSEVGGRSPLHF.

The chain employs TRBV7-3 and TRBJ1-4; D is perhaps TRBD1 (6 bases). The CDR3 has 14 amino acids. Deletions cut 6 bases from V and 7 bases from J, with 15 bases between. Germline V lookup: CDR1 SGHTA, CDR2 FQGTGA. The CDR3 region is CASRVTGKGEKLFF. CDR3 DNA: TGTGCCAGCAGAGTTACAGGGAAGGGTGAAAAACTGTTTTTT.

The chain recombines TRBV5-6 with TRBJ2-3; 13 bases line up with TRBD2. Germline assignment: CDR1 SGHDT and CDR2 YYEEEE. The ends lost 1 base at V and 1 base at J; junction bases unmatched: 3. CDR3 length: 17 residues. The CDR3 DNA is TGTGCCAGCAGCTTGCTAACTAGCGGGAGGGGCACAGATACGCAGTATTTT. Its translation: CASSLLTSGRGTDTQYF.

The chain links TRBV28 to TRBJ2-7, with 7 bases aligning to TRBD1. The CDR3 runs to 14 residues. J was trimmed by 0 bases and V by 6 bases; bases with no gene match: 5. Germline-derived CDR1 and CDR2 are MDHEN and SYDVKM. CDR3 DNA sequence: TGTGCCAGCAGACAGGGGTCAAGCTCCTACGAGCAGTACTTC. This gives the protein CASRQGSSSYEQYF.

Note on this clone: Other nucleotide sequences in the sample specify the same CDR3. The J gene is TRBJ2-3, the V gene TRBV10-2, with TRBD2 identical over 13 bases. Trimming removed 8 bases from V and 2 bases from J; junction bases left unmatched: 1. The CDR3 has 14 residues. Germline values: CDR1 WSHSY, CDR2 SAAADI. Written as DNA, the CDR3 is TGCGCCAGCGGGACTAGCGGGAACACAGATACGCAGTATTTT. Residues: CASGTSGNTDTQYF.

The chain links TRBV18 to TRBJ2-2; a weak D match, TRBD2 (6 bases). CDR3 length equals 16 residues. Trimming took off 0 bases at V and 9 bases at J, with 17 bases between the two ends. The germline V gene has CDR1 KGHSH and CDR2 LQKENI. CDR3: CASSPPGGNRIRELFF. DNA of the CDR3: TGTGCCAGCTCACCACCGGGGGGAAACAGGATCCGGGAGCTGTTTTTT.

The V and J genes are TRBV27 and TRBJ2-1, with 7 bases lining up with TRBD2. Germline V lookup: CDR1 MNHEY, CDR2 SMNVEV (reference sequence). Trimming at V came to 3 bases and at J to 6 bases, leaving 5 bases not matched to a gene. The CDR3 contains 14 residues. CDR3 loop: CASSFGTTGNEQFF. The CDR3 coding sequence is TGTGCCAGCAGTTTTGGGACTACCGGCAATGAGCAGTTCTTC.

The chain uses TRBV10-2 and TRBJ1-5; no definite D call. The CDR3 extends over 13 amino acids. V was clipped by 6 bases and J by 5 bases, with 11 bases between them. Germline V gives CDR1 WSHSY, CDR2 SAAADI. CDR3 in amino acids: CASRTSSDQPQHF. The CDR3 region has the DNA TGCGCCAGCAGGACAAGCTCGGATCAGCCCCAGCATTTT.

This chain connects TRBV19 to TRBJ1-6; 7 bases align to TRBD1. V shed 6 bases, J shed 3 bases, and the junction held 5 bases outside the gene matches. CDR3 length: 15 residues. Germline loops: CDR1 LNHDA, CDR2 SQIVND (reference sequence). In DNA form, the CDR3 reads TGTGCCAGTAGCCTAGGGACAGACTATAATTCACCCCTCCACTTT. It specifies CASSLGTDYNSPLHF.

On this clone itself: The limits of the CDR3 on the DNA are not certain, so only TCRdb's listed CDR3 is given. The chain is built from TRBV21-1 and TRBJ2-7; the table's D call, TRBD1, has no DNA check behind it. TRBV21-1 is a pseudogene. The CDR3 has 18 amino acids, counting both end residues. This CDR3 reads CASSSDILETERTYEQYF.

The rearrangement links TRBV10-3 to TRBJ2-7; the match to TRBD2 covers 7 bases. This CDR3 region has 15 residues. Losses at the gene ends were 7 bases for V and 2 bases for J; bases not matched to a gene: 11. Germline CDR1 reads ENHRY; CDR2 reads SYGVKD. The CDR3 sequence is CAIKGGFREPYEQYF. The CDR3 DNA sequence: TGTGCCATCAAGGGAGGGTTCCGAGAGCCCTACGAGCAGTACTTC.